This T cell receptor (beta chain) was obtained from a study of T-cell memory formation after mild COVID-19. Across the study: Each donor largely had its own TCR clusters. Findings of the study overall: Contracting CD4+ clones lay largely in CM and EM, with CD8+ ones residing in EMRA.

TCRdb re-derived calls from the 5' RACE reads in MiXCR, one entry per CDR3 protein. Of fewer than 700,000 distinct CDR3 sequences in the sample, about 20% were seen once. This clonotype turned up a few times. Its matching antigen is unknown. The CDR3 totals 12 residues. V was pared by 3 bases and J by 5 bases, with 5 bases between. J is TRBJ1-5 and V is TRBV12-3 or TRBV12-4; the D is unclear. This sequence originates from an adult woman who had mild COVID-19 (a few samples of this study predate the infection). Cell type and time point are not known. Material for sequencing was PBMCs or a T cell subset sorted from them (not recorded which). Here the CDR3 DNA reads TGTGCCAGCAGTTTCTGGGATCAGCCCCAGCATTTT. Protein sequence: CASSFWDQPQHF.